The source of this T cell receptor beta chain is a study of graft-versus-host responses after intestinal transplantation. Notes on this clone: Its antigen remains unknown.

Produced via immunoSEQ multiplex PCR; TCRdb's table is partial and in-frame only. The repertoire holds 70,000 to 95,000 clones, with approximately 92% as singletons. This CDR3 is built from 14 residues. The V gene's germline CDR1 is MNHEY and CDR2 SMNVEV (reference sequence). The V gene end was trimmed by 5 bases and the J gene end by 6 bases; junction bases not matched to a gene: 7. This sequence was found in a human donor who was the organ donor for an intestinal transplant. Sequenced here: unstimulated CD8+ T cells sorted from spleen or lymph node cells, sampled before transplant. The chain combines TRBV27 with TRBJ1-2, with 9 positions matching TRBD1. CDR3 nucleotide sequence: TGTGCCAGCAGTCCCGGGACAGGGTTCAATGGCTACACCTTC. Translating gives CASSPGTGFNGYTF.